Listed below are T cell receptor beta chains from one sample, sequenced in a study of shared clonotypes between healthy human individuals. TCRdb's copy holds only in-frame clones and misses some; the assay was immunoSEQ multiplex PCR. Of some 1,100,000 clones listed, 78% are singletons. The sequenced sample consisted of memory CD4+ T cells from PBMCs. All receptors derive from a man aged 18 to 29 in good health. Some clones in this sample may be carry-over from other donors' samples. The CDR3 runs from the conserved cysteine through the conserved F or W. D genes are given only for firm matches. Not all rows give a size; the values are once, few, many and, for expanded clones, a class.

size: -
V: TRBV4-2
D: -
J: TRBJ1-4
DNA: TGTGCCAGCAGCCAAGGTGGATTCGGAGTTGAAAAACTGTTTTTT
CDR3: CASSQGGFGVEKLFF

size: -
V: TRBV25-1
D: -
J: TRBJ2-1
DNA: TGTGCCAGCAGGCCCCAGGGGAATGAGCAGTTCTTC
CDR3: CASRPQGNEQFF

size: -
V: TRBV6-1
D: -
J: TRBJ2-3
DNA: TGTGCCAACAACCCGGACAGTTCAGATACGCAGTATTTT
CDR3: CANNPDSSDTQYF

size: few
V: TRBV18
D: -
J: TRBJ2-2
DNA: TGTGCCAGCTCACCACCGGGGCGAACCGGGGAGCTGTTTTTT
CDR3: CASSPPGRTGELFF

size: few
V: TRBV19
D: -
J: TRBJ2-2
DNA: TGTGCCAGTAGTATCCCCGGGAGTGTTGTCGGGGAGCTGTTTTTT
CDR3: CASSIPGSVVGELFF

size: -
V: TRBV7-9
D: TRBD2
J: TRBJ2-7
DNA: TGTGCCAGCAGCTTCGGGCTAGCGGGGTACGAGCAGTACTTC
CDR3: CASSFGLAGYEQYF

size: -
V: TRBV6-1
D: -
J: TRBJ2-7
DNA: TGTGCCAGCAGTGAAAACCTCTCCTACGAGCAGTACTTC
CDR3: CASSENLSYEQYF

size: -
V: TRBV12-1
D: -
J: TRBJ2-7
DNA: TGTGCCAGCATATCACTCCAGGACATGACCTACGAGCAGTACTTC
CDR3: CASISLQDMTYEQYF

size: -
V: TRBV7-9
D: -
J: TRBJ2-2
DNA: TGTGCCAGCAGCTACGAGGTTGGGGAGCTGTTTTTT
CDR3: CASSYEVGELFF

size: -
V: TRBV5-4
D: TRBD1
J: TRBJ1-2
DNA: TGTGCCAGCAGCTCCACAGGGGACTATGGCTACACCTTC
CDR3: CASSSTGDYGYTF

size: many
V: TRBV5-6
D: -
J: TRBJ2-1
DNA: TGTGCCAGCAGCTTCGGCGCCCGGGATGAGCAGTTCTTC
CDR3: CASSFGARDEQFF

size: -
V: TRBV27
D: -
J: TRBJ1-5
DNA: TGTGCCAGCAGTTTTGGATGGGATCAGCCCCAGCATTTT
CDR3: CASSFGWDQPQHF

size: -
V: TRBV1
D: -
J: TRBJ2-6
DNA: TGCACCAGCAGCCAAGGAGGACTAGCGGGAGGCTCTGGGGCCAACGTCCTGACTTTC
CDR3: CTSSQGGLAGGSGANVLTF

size: once
V: TRBV5-1
D: TRBD2
J: TRBJ2-5
DNA: TGCGCCAGCAGCTCCGGACGACTAGCGGGGCAAGAGACCCAGTACTTC
CDR3: CASSSGRLAGQETQYF

size: few
V: TRBV28
D: -
J: TRBJ1-1
DNA: TGTGCCAGCACCTTGAGGACGAACACTGAAGCTTTCTTT
CDR3: CASTLRTNTEAFF

size: few
V: TRBV4-3
D: TRBD2
J: TRBJ2-5
DNA: TGCGCCAGCAGCCAACAGCGGGAGCGTCGTTGGGAGACCCAGTACTTC
CDR3: CASSQQRERRWETQYF

size: -
V: TRBV7-8
D: TRBD2
J: TRBJ2-5
DNA: TGTGCCAGCAGCTTAGGGGCTAGCGGGACGGGTCAGACCCAGTACTTC
CDR3: CASSLGASGTGQTQYF

size: -
V: TRBV28
D: -
J: TRBJ1-5
DNA: TGTGCCAGCAGTTCAGACAGTTTCAATCAGCCCCAGCATTTT
CDR3: CASSSDSFNQPQHF

size: many
V: TRBV7-9
D: -
J: TRBJ2-5
DNA: TGTGCCAGCAGCTTCGATGCGGGAAGGAGTAGAGAGACCCAGTACTTC
CDR3: CASSFDAGRSRETQYF

size: -
V: TRBV5-1
D: -
J: TRBJ2-5
DNA: TGCGCCAGCAGCTCGGGCTCTCAACAAGAGACCCAGTACTTC
CDR3: CASSSGSQQETQYF

size: -
V: TRBV9
D: -
J: TRBJ1-3
DNA: TGTGCCAGCAGCGTGGGCCCCCTACAGGGAGCGGGAAACACCATATATTTT
CDR3: CASSVGPLQGAGNTIYF

size: -
V: TRBV11-2
D: TRBD2
J: TRBJ2-1
DNA: TGTGCCAGCAGCCCGCTAGCGGGAGGTATCTCCGGTGAGCAGTTCTTC
CDR3: CASSPLAGGISGEQFF

size: -
V: TRBV2
D: -
J: TRBJ1-5
DNA: TGTGCCAGCAGTGAAGCGCTTCTGGGGGGGGAACAGCCCCAGCATTTT
CDR3: CASSEALLGGEQPQHF

size: -
V: TRBV4-2
D: TRBD1
J: TRBJ1-2
DNA: TGTGCCAGCAGCCAAGGGCGACAGGGCACGGGCTATGGCTACACCTTC
CDR3: CASSQGRQGTGYGYTF

size: -
V: TRBV6-6
D: TRBD2
J: TRBJ2-3
DNA: TGTGCCAGCAGCCGGACTAGCGGGGCTAGCACAGATACGCAGTATTTT
CDR3: CASSRTSGASTDTQYF

size: few
V: TRBV7-2
D: -
J: TRBJ1-5
DNA: TGTGCCAGCAGCCTGCAGCTAGGGTATCAGCCCCAGCATTTT
CDR3: CASSLQLGYQPQHF

size: -
V: TRBV9
D: -
J: TRBJ2-5
DNA: TGTGCCAGCAGCCTTCGGGGACAAGAGACCCAGTACTTC
CDR3: CASSLRGQETQYF

size: -
V: TRBV7-9
D: -
J: TRBJ1-1
DNA: TGTGCCAGCAGCTTAGACCCGAAGAACACTGAAGCTTTCTTT
CDR3: CASSLDPKNTEAFF

size: few
V: TRBV7-2
D: -
J: TRBJ2-2
DNA: TGTGCCAGCAGCTTAGCGCCCTCCGGGGAGCTGTTTTTT
CDR3: CASSLAPSGELFF

size: -
V: TRBV27
D: -
J: TRBJ2-7
DNA: TGTGCCAGCAGTGCCCCGGGGGCCCCTTACGAGCAGTACTTC
CDR3: CASSAPGAPYEQYF

size: -
V: TRBV7-8
D: -
J: TRBJ1-5
DNA: TGTGCCAGCAGCTTAAGCCAAGGGCGGCGGGGCAATCAGCCCCAGCATTTT
CDR3: CASSLSQGRRGNQPQHF

size: -
V: TRBV6-6
D: TRBD1
J: TRBJ1-2
DNA: TGTGCCAGCAGCACCACAGGGGTTAACTATGGCTACACCTTC
CDR3: CASSTTGVNYGYTF

size: -
V: TRBV30
D: -
J: TRBJ2-7
DNA: TGTGCCTGGAGTCCCGGACGCTGGTCGGGAGACTTGGGCGAGCAGTACTTC
CDR3: CAWSPGRWSGDLGEQYF

size: -
V: TRBV7-2
D: -
J: TRBJ1-1
DNA: TGTGCCAGCAGCTTCATTGACAGTTTGAACACTGAAGCTTTCTTT
CDR3: CASSFIDSLNTEAFF

size: -
V: TRBV6-6
D: -
J: TRBJ2-1
DNA: TGTGCCAGCAGTTACTCGGACTGGGCGTTCTTC
CDR3: CASSYSDWAFF

size: -
V: TRBV4-2
D: -
J: TRBJ1-1
DNA: TGTGCCAGCAGCCAAGATCTTGGAGGGAACACTGAAGCTTTCTTT
CDR3: CASSQDLGGNTEAFF

size: -
V: TRBV4-3
D: -
J: TRBJ2-3
DNA: TGCGCCAGCAGCCAAGATCTTGGAACCTCGGCGCAGTATTTT
CDR3: CASSQDLGTSAQYF

size: -
V: TRBV7-2
D: TRBD1
J: TRBJ1-5
DNA: TGTGCCAGCAGCTCGACAGGGGGTGGTCAGCCCCAGCATTTT
CDR3: CASSSTGGGQPQHF

size: once
V: TRBV28
D: -
J: TRBJ2-4
DNA: TGTGCCAGCAGTAATCTACAGGGCGAGGCCAAAAACATTCAGTACTTC
CDR3: CASSNLQGEAKNIQYF

size: -
V: TRBV5-1
D: -
J: TRBJ2-6
DNA: TGCGCCAGCAGCTTGGAGGGGGCTGGGGCCAACGTCCTGACTTTC
CDR3: CASSLEGAGANVLTF

size: -
V: TRBV28
D: TRBD1
J: TRBJ1-2
DNA: TGTGCCAGCAGTATCCCAGGGACAGTCTATGGCTACACCTTC
CDR3: CASSIPGTVYGYTF

size: few
V: TRBV19
D: TRBD1
J: TRBJ1-1
DNA: TGTGCCAGTAACCAGGGGGCTAACACTGAAGCTTTCTTT
CDR3: CASNQGANTEAFF

size: -
V: TRBV18
D: TRBD2
J: TRBJ2-1
DNA: TGTGCCAGCTCACCACCGACTAGCGGCTCCTACAATGAGCAGTTCTTC
CDR3: CASSPPTSGSYNEQFF

size: few
V: TRBV2
D: -
J: TRBJ2-2
DNA: TGTGCCAGCGAAAGGGGTATCGGGGAGCTGTTTTTT
CDR3: CASERGIGELFF

size: -
V: TRBV7-9
D: -
J: TRBJ2-3
DNA: TGTGCCAGCAGCCCTCGGGATACGCAGTATTTT
CDR3: CASSPRDTQYF

size: -
V: TRBV28
D: TRBD2
J: TRBJ2-1
DNA: TGTGCCAGCAGTACGGGACTAGCGGAGTACAATGAGCAGTTCTTC
CDR3: CASSTGLAEYNEQFF

size: few
V: TRBV10-2
D: -
J: TRBJ1-1
DNA: TGCGCCAGCAGTGTTCAGATGAACACTGAAGCTTTCTTT
CDR3: CASSVQMNTEAFF

size: once
V: TRBV18
D: -
J: TRBJ2-5
DNA: TGTGCCAGCTCACCACAAGGGGAAGAGACCCAGTACTTC
CDR3: CASSPQGEETQYF

size: once
V: TRBV28
D: -
J: TRBJ2-1
DNA: TGTGCCAGCAGTTTACGACGGAGGGAGCAGTTCTTC
CDR3: CASSLRRREQFF

size: -
V: TRBV5-1
D: TRBD2
J: TRBJ2-7
DNA: TGCGCCAGCAGCTTGGGAGCGGGGCACTCCTACGAGCAGTACTTC
CDR3: CASSLGAGHSYEQYF

size: -
V: TRBV7-9
D: -
J: TRBJ1-2
DNA: TGTGCCAGCAGCTTAATCCCGGGCAGTGGGGGAGGAAACTATGGCTACACCTTC
CDR3: CASSLIPGSGGGNYGYTF

size: -
V: TRBV5-8
D: -
J: TRBJ1-5
DNA: TGTGCCAGCAGCTGGGGAGCACAGCCCCAGCATTTT
CDR3: CASSWGAQPQHF

size: many
V: TRBV5-8
D: TRBD2
J: TRBJ2-7
DNA: TGTGCCAGCAGCTTATTAGAGGATGGCGGGAGGGGCTACGAGCAGTACTTC
CDR3: CASSLLEDGGRGYEQYF

size: -
V: TRBV6-5
D: -
J: TRBJ1-5
DNA: TGTGCCAGCAGTCTCAGCGGGACGGCCAATCAGCCCCAGCATTTT
CDR3: CASSLSGTANQPQHF

size: -
V: TRBV27
D: -
J: TRBJ2-7
DNA: TGTGCCAGCAGTCGCGCCGGGACCCGAGTCTCCTACGAGCAGTACTTC
CDR3: CASSRAGTRVSYEQYF